These 8 T cell receptor beta chains share one sample of origin, sequenced in a study of T cell clones after liver transplantation. Sequencing used immunoSEQ multiplex PCR; TCRdb keeps in-frame clones, though not all of them. This sample has 20,000 to 25,000 clones, with roughly 74% found just once. The specimen was CD8+ T cells from blood, collected around 52 months after liver transplant. The receptors come from a human patient who received a liver transplant. Part of the T cell pool may stem from the graft donor.

The genes are TRBV28 and TRBJ1-1, with D unresolved. V dropped 0 bases and J dropped 1 base, with 9 bases sitting between them. Germline CDR1 reads MDHEN; CDR2 reads SYDVKM. The CDR3 is 15 amino acids. The CDR3 DNA is TGTGCCAGCAGTTTATGGAGGGCAGCGAACACTGAAGCTTTCTTT. Translated: CASSLWRAANTEAFF.

The chain carries TRBV5-6 and TRBJ1-5; possibly TRBD1 for D (6 bases). Germline lookup yields CDR1 SGHDT and CDR2 YYEEEE. This CDR3 comprises 16 residues. V was clipped by 1 base and J by 5 bases, with 16 bases between them. This chain's CDR3 is CASSLLGGSGHQPQHF. CDR3 nucleotide sequence: TGTGCCAGCAGCTTGTTGGGGGGCTCCGGGCATCAGCCCCAGCATTTT.

The chain couples TRBV11-2 to TRBJ2-7; D not certain. Germline loops: CDR1 SGHAT, CDR2 FQNNGV. This CDR3 contains 12 residues. V lost 3 bases to trimming and J lost 2 bases, with 5 bases between them. The CDR3 here is CASSLVTYEQYF. CDR3 bases: TGTGCCAGCAGCTTGGTAACCTACGAGCAGTACTTC.

V and J are TRBV28 and TRBJ2-1; TRBD1 agrees at 9 bases. The germline V gene encodes CDR1 MDHEN and CDR2 SYDVKM. The CDR3 totals 15 residues. With 6 bases clipped from V and 4 bases from J, the junction kept 7 bases outside the gene matches. The CDR3 sequence: CASSLTGTGYNEQFF. In DNA, the CDR3 is TGTGCCAGCAGCCTGACAGGGACAGGGTACAATGAGCAGTTCTTC.

V usage is TRBV18 and J usage is TRBJ1-5; a possible D gene is TRBD1 (6 bases). The CDR3 is made up of 17 amino acids. With 6 bases removed from V and 0 bases from J, the gap between germline ends came to 18 bases. The germline CDR1 and CDR2 sequences are KGHSH and LQKENI. The CDR3 bases are TGTGCCAGCTCTCCAGACAGGAACCAATATAGCAATCAGCCCCAGCATTTT. This gives the protein CASSPDRNQYSNQPQHF.

This clone was seen only a few times. This chain connects TRBV9 to TRBJ1-2, with D possibly being TRBD1 (5 bases). This CDR3 spans 12 amino acids. Trimming removed 5 bases from V and 7 bases from J, with 12 bases in between. The germline CDR1 and CDR2 sequences are SGDLS and YYNGEE. CDR3 nucleotide sequence: TGTGCCAGCAGTCAATGGGGGGTTGGCTACACCTTC. Translated, it gives CASSQWGVGYTF.

The J gene is TRBJ2-5, the V gene TRBV28; D ambiguous. Germline lookup yields CDR1 MDHEN and CDR2 SYDVKM. There are 15 residues in the CDR3. V was cut by 2 bases and J by 3 bases, with 13 bases left in between. The CDR3 sequence: CASSLVHQPKETQYF. CDR3 DNA sequence: TGTGCCAGCAGTTTAGTGCACCAGCCCAAAGAGACCCAGTACTTC.

The J gene is TRBJ2-1, the V gene TRBV11-1; 8 nucleotides line up with TRBD2. The CDR3 is 15 residues long. In germline, CDR1 is SGHAT, CDR2 FQDESV (reference sequence). The ends lost 1 base at V and 4 bases at J; junction bases unmatched: 3. CDR3 nucleotide sequence: TGTGCCAGCAGCTTAGACCAGCGGGGGTACAATGAGCAGTTCTTC. It specifies CASSLDQRGYNEQFF.